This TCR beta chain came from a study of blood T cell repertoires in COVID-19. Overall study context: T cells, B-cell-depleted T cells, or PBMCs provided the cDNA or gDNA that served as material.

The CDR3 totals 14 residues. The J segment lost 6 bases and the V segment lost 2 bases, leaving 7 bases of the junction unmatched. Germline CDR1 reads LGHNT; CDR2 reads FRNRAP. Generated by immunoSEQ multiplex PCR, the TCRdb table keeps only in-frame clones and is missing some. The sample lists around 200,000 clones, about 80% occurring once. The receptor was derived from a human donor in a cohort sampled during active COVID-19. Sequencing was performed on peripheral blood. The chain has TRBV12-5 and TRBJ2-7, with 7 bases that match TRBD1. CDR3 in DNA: TGTGCTAGTGGTTTGACCGGGACAGCGAGCGAGCAGTACTTC. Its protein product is CASGLTGTASEQYF.